This entry is about one T cell receptor (beta chain). The junction differs from germline at one of its ends, possibly a read error. RNA transcripts served as template for amplifying TCR beta CDR3 sequences. Investigators did first-round RT-PCR with HTBI primers, then second-round multiplex PCR. MiXCR, run by TCRdb on the multiplex PCR reads, gives a single entry per CDR3 protein. The sample consists of 660,000 or so distinct CDR3 sequences, about two fifths of them appearing once. These data belong to a study of Graves' ophthalmopathy and Graves' hyperthyroidism. Germline CDR1 is MNHEY and CDR2 is SVGAGI. The CDR3 length is 15 residues.

The sample consisted of peripheral blood. The V and J genes are TRBV6-5 and TRBJ1-1; 7 positions agree with TRBD1. The origin of this receptor is an adult man with Graves' ophthalmopathy. CDR3 amino acids: CAISYSRGKYGEAFF. Written as DNA, the CDR3 is TGTGCCATCAGTTACTCCAGGGGGAAGTATGGTGAAGCTTTCTTT.